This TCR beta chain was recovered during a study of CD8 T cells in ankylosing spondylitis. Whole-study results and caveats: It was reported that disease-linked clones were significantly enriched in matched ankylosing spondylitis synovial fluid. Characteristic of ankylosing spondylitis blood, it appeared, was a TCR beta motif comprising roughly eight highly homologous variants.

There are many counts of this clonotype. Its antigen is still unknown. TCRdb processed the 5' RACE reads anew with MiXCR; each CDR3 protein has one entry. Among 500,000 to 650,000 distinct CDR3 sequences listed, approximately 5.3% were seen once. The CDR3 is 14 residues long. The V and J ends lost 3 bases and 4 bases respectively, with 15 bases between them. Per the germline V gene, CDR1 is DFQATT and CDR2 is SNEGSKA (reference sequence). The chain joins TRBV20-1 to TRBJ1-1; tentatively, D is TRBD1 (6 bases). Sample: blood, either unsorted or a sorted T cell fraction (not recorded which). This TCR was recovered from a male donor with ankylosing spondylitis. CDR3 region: CSASSGGQFTEAFF. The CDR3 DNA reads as TGCAGTGCTAGCTCCGGGGGGCAGTTCACTGAAGCTTTCTTT.